This TCR beta chain originates from a study of blood T cell repertoires in COVID-19. Study-wide context: Nucleic acid was either cDNA or gDNA, and it came from T cells, B-cell-depleted T cells, or PBMCs.

The V end lost 2 bases, the J end lost 2 bases, and 13 bases lay between the germline ends. The CDR3 runs 15 residues. The germline gives CDR1 MDHEN, CDR2 SYDVKM. This table comes from immunoSEQ multiplex PCR, and its TCRdb copy is limited to in-frame clones, with some not included. Of fewer than 300,000 clones in the sample, around 90% were seen once. Recruitment covered roughly 24 US areas and drew participants whose ages spanned 18 to 89 years. Researchers sorted participants into cohorts using their self-reported clinical history. The gene calls are TRBV28 and TRBJ2-7, with a tentative D call TRBD1 (6 bases). The sequencing input was PBMCs or T cells enriched from blood (not recorded which). The TCR was taken from a woman aged 30 to 39 who had recovered from COVID-19. The CDR3 here is CASSLLRGRAYEQYF. The CDR3 nucleotides are TGTGCCAGCAGTTTACTCAGGGGCCGGGCCTACGAGCAGTACTTC.